Listed below are T cell receptor beta chains from one sample, sequenced in a study of T cell responses to AZD1222 COVID-19 vaccine. Profiling relied on immunoSEQ multiplex PCR, and the TCRdb table lists in-frame clones only, not all of them. The sample yields 150,000 or so clones, about 91% seen once. The input for sequencing was peripheral blood, taken on day 0 of AZD1222 vaccination. These receptors were obtained from an adult in good health. CDR3s include the opening cysteine and the closing phenylalanine or tryptophan. Each record gives: CDR3 DNA, CDR3 protein, V gene, clone size, J gene, D gene. The D gene is left open where the match is weak. Clone size, where shown, is once, few, many, or a class for clones that have expanded.

cdr3_nt: TGTGCCAGCAGCCCCGGGAGGCGGGAGGTTGTAGATACGCAGTATTTT
cdr3_aa: CASSPGRREVVDTQYF
v_call: TRBV11-3
clone_size: .
j_call: TRBJ2-3
d_call: TRBD2

cdr3_nt: TGTGCCATCGGGACAGGGGTCCTGAACACTGAAGCTTTCTTT
cdr3_aa: CAIGTGVLNTEAFF
v_call: TRBV10-3
clone_size: .
j_call: TRBJ1-1
d_call: TRBD1

cdr3_nt: TGTGCCAGCAGTTACTCACAGCTGGCCGGGGAGCTGTTTTTT
cdr3_aa: CASSYSQLAGELFF
v_call: TRBV6-5
clone_size: .
j_call: TRBJ2-2
d_call: .

cdr3_nt: TGTGCCAGCAGCGGCCTAAAGGAGACCCAGTACTTC
cdr3_aa: CASSGLKETQYF
v_call: TRBV12-3/TRBV12-4
clone_size: .
j_call: TRBJ2-5
d_call: .

cdr3_nt: TGTGCCAGTAGTGGCACGGCCCTGAGCAATCAGCCCCAGCATTTT
cdr3_aa: CASSGTALSNQPQHF
v_call: TRBV19
clone_size: .
j_call: TRBJ1-5
d_call: .

cdr3_nt: TGTGCCAGTTTCCCGGGTTTGGGCTCTGGGGCCAACGTCCTGACTTTC
cdr3_aa: CASFPGLGSGANVLTF
v_call: TRBV2
clone_size: .
j_call: TRBJ2-6
d_call: .

cdr3_nt: TGTGCCAGCAGCAAATTAGCGACGCAAGAGACCCAGTACTTC
cdr3_aa: CASSKLATQETQYF
v_call: TRBV28
clone_size: .
j_call: TRBJ2-5
d_call: .

cdr3_nt: TGCGCCAGCAGTCAGAATGATGAGGGCTCCTACGAGCAGTACTTC
cdr3_aa: CASSQNDEGSYEQYF
v_call: TRBV23-1
clone_size: .
j_call: TRBJ2-7
d_call: .

cdr3_nt: TGTGCCAGCAGTTCCAACGGACAGGGGGCGCGAACCGGGGAGCTGTTTTTT
cdr3_aa: CASSSNGQGARTGELFF
v_call: TRBV27
clone_size: .
j_call: TRBJ2-2
d_call: TRBD1

cdr3_nt: TGTGCCAGCATGGGGGGACCCAACTACGAGCAGTACTTC
cdr3_aa: CASMGGPNYEQYF
v_call: TRBV28
clone_size: .
j_call: TRBJ2-7
d_call: .

cdr3_nt: TGCGCCAGCAGCCAAGTAAATAACCGACTGAACGAGCAGTACTTC
cdr3_aa: CASSQVNNRLNEQYF
v_call: TRBV4-3
clone_size: .
j_call: TRBJ2-7
d_call: .

cdr3_nt: TGTGCCAGCAGTCCTCAGGGGGACTATTGGGAGCAGTACTTC
cdr3_aa: CASSPQGDYWEQYF
v_call: TRBV27
clone_size: .
j_call: TRBJ2-7
d_call: .

cdr3_nt: TGTGCCAGCAGCTTAGCGGCGGGTAGCTACGAGCAGTACTTC
cdr3_aa: CASSLAAGSYEQYF
v_call: TRBV6-2/TRBV6-3
clone_size: .
j_call: TRBJ2-7
d_call: .

cdr3_nt: TGTGCCAGCAGCGAGGGACAGTATAGCAATCAGCCCCAGCATTTT
cdr3_aa: CASSEGQYSNQPQHF
v_call: TRBV11-3
clone_size: .
j_call: TRBJ1-5
d_call: TRBD1

cdr3_nt: TGTGCCAGTAGTGGACAGGGGAGGGACACTGAAGCTTTCTTT
cdr3_aa: CASSGQGRDTEAFF
v_call: TRBV19
clone_size: .
j_call: TRBJ1-1
d_call: TRBD1

cdr3_nt: TGTGCCAGCAGCTTGGTCGGCGTTGGAGAGACCCAGTACTTC
cdr3_aa: CASSLVGVGETQYF
v_call: TRBV5-6
clone_size: .
j_call: TRBJ2-5
d_call: .

cdr3_nt: TGTGCCAGCAGCCCCGGAATAGCGGGAGGGGAGACCCAGTACTTC
cdr3_aa: CASSPGIAGGETQYF
v_call: TRBV5-5
clone_size: .
j_call: TRBJ2-5
d_call: TRBD2

cdr3_nt: TGTGCCAGCGGAGAGAAGTACTTC
cdr3_aa: CASGEKYF
v_call: TRBV27
clone_size: once
j_call: TRBJ2-7
d_call: .

cdr3_nt: TGTGCCAGCACGGGTGTTTACGAGCAGTACTTC
cdr3_aa: CASTGVYEQYF
v_call: TRBV6-5
clone_size: once
j_call: TRBJ2-7
d_call: .

cdr3_nt: TGTGCCAGCAGCCCACTAGCGGGAACCCAATACGAGCAGTACTTC
cdr3_aa: CASSPLAGTQYEQYF
v_call: TRBV3-1/TRBV3-2
clone_size: few
j_call: TRBJ2-7
d_call: TRBD2

cdr3_nt: TGTGCCAGCAGTTGGGCTCGGATGAACACTGAAGCTTTCTTT
cdr3_aa: CASSWARMNTEAFF
v_call: TRBV6-5
clone_size: .
j_call: TRBJ1-1
d_call: .

cdr3_nt: TGTGCCAGCAGTACTAACAGGGGCGAGCAGTACTTC
cdr3_aa: CASSTNRGEQYF
v_call: TRBV6-2/TRBV6-3
clone_size: .
j_call: TRBJ2-7
d_call: TRBD1